This T cell receptor beta chain was recovered during a study of CD8 T cells in ankylosing spondylitis. Study-wide findings and caveats: A TCR beta motif made of roughly eight highly homologous variants seemed typical of ankylosing spondylitis blood. Clones linked to disease were reported to show significant enrichment in matched ankylosing spondylitis synovial fluid.

TCRdb analysed the 5' RACE reads with MiXCR anew, one entry per CDR3 protein. The data contain roughly 180,000 distinct CDR3 sequences, around 10% of them seen just once; the ten biggest clones take up approximately 32%. CDR1 is SGHRS and CDR2 is YFSETQ in the germline V gene. There are 13 residues in the CDR3. The J segment lost 5 bases and the V segment lost 2 bases, leaving 3 bases of the junction unmatched. This clonotype occurred many times. Antigen specificity is unknown. The chain has TRBV5-1 and TRBJ2-5; 7 bases fit TRBD2. The source of this sequence is a male donor with ankylosing spondylitis or in good health (not recorded which). The source material was blood, either unsorted or a sorted T cell fraction (not recorded which). CDR3 nucleotide sequence: TGCGCCAGCAGCTTCCGGGGGGTCGAGACCCAGTACTTC. Protein product: CASSFRGVETQYF.